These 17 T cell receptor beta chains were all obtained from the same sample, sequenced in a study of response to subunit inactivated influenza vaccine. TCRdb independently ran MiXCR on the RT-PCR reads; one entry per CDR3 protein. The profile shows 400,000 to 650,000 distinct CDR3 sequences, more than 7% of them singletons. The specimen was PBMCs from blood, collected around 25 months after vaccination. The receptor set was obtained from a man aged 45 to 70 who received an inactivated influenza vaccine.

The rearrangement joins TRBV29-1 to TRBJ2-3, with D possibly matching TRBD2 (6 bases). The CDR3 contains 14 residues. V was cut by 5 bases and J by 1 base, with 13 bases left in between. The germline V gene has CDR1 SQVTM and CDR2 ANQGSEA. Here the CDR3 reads CSVRSSGRTDTQYF. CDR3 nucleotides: TGCAGCGTTCGGTCCAGCGGGCGCACAGATACGCAGTATTTT.

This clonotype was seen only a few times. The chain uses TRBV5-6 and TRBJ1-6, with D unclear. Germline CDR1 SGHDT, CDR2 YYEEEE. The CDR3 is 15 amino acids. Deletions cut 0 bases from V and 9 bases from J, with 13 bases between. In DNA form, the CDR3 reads TGTGCCAGCAGCTTGGCTTTCTCGTCGGGTTCACCCCTCCACTTT. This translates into CASSLAFSSGSPLHF.

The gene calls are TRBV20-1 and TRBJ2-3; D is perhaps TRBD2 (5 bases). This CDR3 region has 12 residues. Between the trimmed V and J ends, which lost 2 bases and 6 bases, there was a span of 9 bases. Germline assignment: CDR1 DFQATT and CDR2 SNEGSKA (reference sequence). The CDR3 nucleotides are TGCAGTGCTAGAACTAGGACGGATACGCAGTATTTT. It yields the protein CSARTRTDTQYF.

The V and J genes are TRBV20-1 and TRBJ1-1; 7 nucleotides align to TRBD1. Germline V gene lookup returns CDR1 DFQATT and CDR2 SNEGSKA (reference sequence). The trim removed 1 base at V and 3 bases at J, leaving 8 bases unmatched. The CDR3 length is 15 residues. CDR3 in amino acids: CSARGPTGLDTEAFF. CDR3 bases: TGCAGTGCTAGAGGACCGACAGGGCTCGACACTGAAGCTTTCTTT.

CDR3 protein: CASSRPGTGNSPLHF. The CDR3 nucleotides are TGTGCCAGCAGTCGGCCCGGGACGGGCAATTCACCCCTCCACTTT. The chain combines TRBV6-2 or TRBV6-3 with TRBJ1-6; weak D call: TRBD1 (5 bases). Germline CDR1 reads MNHEY; CDR2 reads SVGEGT. V lost 5 bases and J 7 bases, leaving 15 bases between the germline ends. CDR3 length: 15 amino acids.

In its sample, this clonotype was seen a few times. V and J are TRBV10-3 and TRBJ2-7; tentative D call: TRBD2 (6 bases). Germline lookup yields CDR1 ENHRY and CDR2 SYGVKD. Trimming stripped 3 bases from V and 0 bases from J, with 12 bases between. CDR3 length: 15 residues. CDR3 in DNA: TGTGCCATCAGTGATAGCGGAAAATACTCCTACGAGCAGTACTTC. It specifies CAISDSGKYSYEQYF.

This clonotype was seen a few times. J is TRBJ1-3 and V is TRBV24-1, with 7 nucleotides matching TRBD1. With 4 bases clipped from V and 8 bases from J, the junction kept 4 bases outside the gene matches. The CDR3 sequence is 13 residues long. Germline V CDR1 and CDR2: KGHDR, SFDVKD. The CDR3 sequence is CATSDRGGHTIYF. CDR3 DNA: TGTGCCACCAGTGACCGAGGGGGCCACACCATATATTTT.

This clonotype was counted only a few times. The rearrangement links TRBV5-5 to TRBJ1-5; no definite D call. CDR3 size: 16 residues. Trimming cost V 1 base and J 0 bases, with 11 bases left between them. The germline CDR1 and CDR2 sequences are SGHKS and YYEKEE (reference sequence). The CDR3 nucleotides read TGTGCCAGCAGCTTGAACCCGGGTTATAGCAATCAGCCCCAGCATTTT. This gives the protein CASSLNPGYSNQPQHF.

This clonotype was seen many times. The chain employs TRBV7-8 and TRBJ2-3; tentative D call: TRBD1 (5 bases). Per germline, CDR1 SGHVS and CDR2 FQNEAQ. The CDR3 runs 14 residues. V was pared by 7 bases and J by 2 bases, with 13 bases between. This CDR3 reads CASKYGATTDTQYF. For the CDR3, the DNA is TGTGCCAGCAAGTATGGGGCGACCACAGATACGCAGTATTTT.

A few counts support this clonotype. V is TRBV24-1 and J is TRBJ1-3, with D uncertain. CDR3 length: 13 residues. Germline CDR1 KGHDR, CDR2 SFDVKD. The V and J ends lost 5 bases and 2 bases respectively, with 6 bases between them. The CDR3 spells CATSAYAGNTIYF. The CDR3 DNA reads TGTGCCACCAGTGCTTATGCTGGAAACACCATATATTTT.

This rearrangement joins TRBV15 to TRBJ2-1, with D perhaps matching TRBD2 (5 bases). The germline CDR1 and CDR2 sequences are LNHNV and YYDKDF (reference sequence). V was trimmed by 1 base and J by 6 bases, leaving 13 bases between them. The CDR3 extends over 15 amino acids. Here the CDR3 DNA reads TGTGCCACCAGCAGAGGAAGACTACTACTCAATGAGCAGTTCTTC. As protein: CATSRGRLLLNEQFF.

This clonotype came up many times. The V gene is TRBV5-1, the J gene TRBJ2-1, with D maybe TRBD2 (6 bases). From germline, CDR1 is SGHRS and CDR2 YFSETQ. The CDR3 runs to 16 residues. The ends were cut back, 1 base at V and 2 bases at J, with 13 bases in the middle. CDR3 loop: CASSLRTGGPYNEQFF. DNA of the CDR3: TGCGCCAGCAGCTTGAGGACCGGGGGACCCTACAATGAGCAGTTCTTC.

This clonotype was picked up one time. This CDR3 reads CASRGGFPSAMNTEAFF. The CDR3, as DNA: TGCGCCAGCAGGGGGGGCTTCCCAAGCGCCATGAACACTGAAGCTTTCTTT. This chain connects TRBV5-1 to TRBJ1-1; the D gene is possibly TRBD1 (6 bases). V lost 5 bases and J lost 0, with 20 bases in between. CDR3 length equals 17 residues. Germline values: CDR1 SGHRS, CDR2 YFSETQ. Based on the CDR3 plus reference TRBV5-1 and TRBJ1-1, the full variable domain is KAGVTQTPRYLIKTRGQQVTLSCSPISGHRSVSWYQQTPGQGLQFLFEYFSETQRNKGNFPGRFSGRQFSNSRSEMNVSTLELGDSALYLCASRGGFPSAMNTEAFFGQGTRLTVV.

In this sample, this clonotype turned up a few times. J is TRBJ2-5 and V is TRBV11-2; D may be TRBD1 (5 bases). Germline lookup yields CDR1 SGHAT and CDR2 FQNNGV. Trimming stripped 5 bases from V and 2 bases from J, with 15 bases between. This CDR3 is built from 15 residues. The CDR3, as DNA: TGTGCCAGCAGCCAAGCTCGACAGTCGCAAGAGACCCAGTACTTC. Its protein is CASSQARQSQETQYF.

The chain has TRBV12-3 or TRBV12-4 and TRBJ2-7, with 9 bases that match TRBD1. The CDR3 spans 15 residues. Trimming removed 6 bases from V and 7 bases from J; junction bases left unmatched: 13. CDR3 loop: CASSDRGEALREQYF. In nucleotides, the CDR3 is TGTGCCAGCAGCGACAGGGGGGAGGCGTTGAGGGAGCAGTACTTC.

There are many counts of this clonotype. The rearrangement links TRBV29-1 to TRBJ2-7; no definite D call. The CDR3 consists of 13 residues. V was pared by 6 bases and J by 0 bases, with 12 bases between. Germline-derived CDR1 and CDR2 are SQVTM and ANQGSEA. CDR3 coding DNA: TGCAGCGTCATAAACAGTGGCTCCTACGAGCAGTACTTC. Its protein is CSVINSGSYEQYF.

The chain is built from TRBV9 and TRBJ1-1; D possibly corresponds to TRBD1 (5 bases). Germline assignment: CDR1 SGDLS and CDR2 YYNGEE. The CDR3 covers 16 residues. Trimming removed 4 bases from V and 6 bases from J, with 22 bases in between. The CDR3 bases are TGTGCCAGCAGCCCCCGGGACGTCTCTCGGAAAGCTGAAGCTTTCTTT. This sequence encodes CASSPRDVSRKAEAFF.